The 31 T cell receptor beta chains in this list originate from one sample, sequenced in a study of blood T cell repertoires in COVID-19. This table comes from immunoSEQ multiplex PCR, and its TCRdb copy is limited to in-frame clones, with some not included. The repertoire holds some 40,000 clones, with 80% to 95% as singletons. Sequencing was carried out using peripheral blood. These receptors all stem from a man aged 50 to 60 with active COVID-19.

The chain combines TRBV2 with TRBJ1-5; 7 nucleotides align to TRBD1. This CDR3 comprises 14 residues. Germline CDR1 reads SNHLY; CDR2 reads FYNNEI. V was clipped by 7 bases and J by 4 bases; unmatched bases: 7. CDR3 sequence reads: CASKTGQVNQPQHF. The DNA for the CDR3 is TGTGCCAGCAAGACAGGACAGGTTAATCAGCCCCAGCATTTT.

This clone was detected once. The CDR3 loop is CASSSRDRGYNEQFF. The CDR3 region has the DNA TGCGCCAGCAGCTCCCGGGACAGGGGGTACAATGAGCAGTTCTTC. The rearrangement joins TRBV5-1 to TRBJ2-1, with 11 positions matching TRBD1. The CDR3 runs 15 residues. Germline V gene lookup returns CDR1 SGHRS and CDR2 YFSETQ. V dropped 3 bases and J dropped 4; count of bases not matched to a gene: 3.

The chain uses TRBV2 and TRBJ2-7; 9 nucleotides match TRBD2. CDR1 and CDR2 (germline): SNHLY, FYNNEI. The CDR3 is made up of 16 amino acids. Trimming removed 6 bases from V and 1 base from J; junction bases left unmatched: 10. The CDR3 is CASRTSRGGDSYEQYF. In nucleotides, the CDR3 is TGTGCCAGCAGGACCTCCCGCGGGGGGGATTCCTACGAGCAGTACTTC.

The chain recombines TRBV7-3 with TRBJ2-2; TRBD2 aligns across 8 bases. CDR1 is SGHTA and CDR2 is FQGTGA in the germline V gene. V trimming: 5 bases; J trimming: 7 bases; junction bases outside the gene matches: 9. The CDR3 is 15 residues long. In DNA, the CDR3 is TGTGCCAGCAGCCGGAGCGGGAGTATAGACGGGGAGCTGTTTTTT. Residues: CASSRSGSIDGELFF.

This clone was detected only once. The chain couples TRBV14 to TRBJ1-1; TRBD1 is a possible D gene (5 bases). The CDR3 is 13 residues long. V was pared by 0 bases and J by 7 bases, with 9 bases between. The V gene's germline CDR1 is SGHDN and CDR2 FVKESK. CDR3 sequence (DNA): TGTGCCAGCAGCCAAGATCTGCAGGGTGAAGCTTTCTTT. Its translation is CASSQDLQGEAFF.

This sequence joins TRBV10-3 and TRBJ2-5, with 10 nucleotides matching TRBD1. The CDR3 totals 14 residues. Per germline, CDR1 ENHRY and CDR2 SYGVKD. The trim removed 6 bases at V and 5 bases at J, leaving 6 bases unmatched. CDR3 protein: CAIRGDRGEETQYF. Here the CDR3 DNA reads TGTGCCATCAGGGGGGACAGGGGCGAGGAGACCCAGTACTTC.

The chain combines TRBV6-2 or TRBV6-3 with TRBJ2-5, with D unresolved. Germline V gene sequence: CDR1 MNHEY, CDR2 SVGEGT. Trimming pared 2 bases from V and 4 bases from J, leaving 5 bases between. The CDR3 spans 12 residues. For the CDR3, the DNA is TGTGCCAGCAGTTACCCTCCAGAGACCCAGTACTTC. It codes for CASSYPPETQYF.

DNA for the CDR3: TGTGCCAGCAGTGACGAAGGGGGGGGCACAGATACGCAGTATTTT. Translation: CASSDEGGGTDTQYF. The chain couples TRBV6-4 to TRBJ2-3, with D possibly being TRBD2 (7 bases). This CDR3 region has 15 residues. V dropped 2 bases and J dropped 1 base, with 10 bases sitting between them. The V gene's germline CDR1 is MRHNA and CDR2 SNTAGT.

As regards this clone: The junction shows a germline mismatch at one end, possibly a read error. The chain employs TRBV7-7 and TRBJ2-5, with TRBD2 matching over 8 bases. The CDR3 loop spans 15 amino acids. The germline V gene encodes CDR1 SSHAT and CDR2 FNYEAQ (reference sequence). For the CDR3, the DNA is TGTGCTAGCAGCGCAGGGTTCGGGGGGGGAGAGACCCAGTACTTC. Amino acid sequence: CASSAGFGGGETQYF.

This sequence joins TRBV18 and TRBJ2-1; no reliable D call. CDR1 and CDR2 (germline): KGHSH, LQKENI. V gave up 0 bases and J gave up 7 bases, with 10 bases separating them. The CDR3 covers 14 residues. CDR3 DNA: TGTGCCAGCTCACCACCGGCGCTGAGGAATGAGCAGTTCTTC. The encoded protein is CASSPPALRNEQFF.

This sequence joins TRBV12-3 or TRBV12-4 and TRBJ2-7; the D is unclear. Trimming took 5 bases from V and 4 from J, leaving 9 bases between them. The CDR3 covers 12 residues. DNA for the CDR3: TGTGCCAGCAGTATGAGGTATTACGAGCAGTACTTC. It translates to CASSMRYYEQYF.

This clone showed up just once. V usage is TRBV7-9 and J usage is TRBJ2-5; 8 bases are a match to TRBD1. Trimming removed 4 bases from V and 5 bases from J; junction bases left unmatched: 6. The germline V gene encodes CDR1 SEHNR and CDR2 FQNEAQ (reference sequence). The CDR3 contains 14 residues. The CDR3 reads CASSSDRVSETQYF. Written as DNA, the CDR3 is TGTGCCAGCAGCTCGGACAGGGTATCGGAGACCCAGTACTTC.

The J gene is TRBJ2-5, the V gene TRBV3-1 (or the pseudogene TRBV3-2); D possibly corresponds to TRBD2 (5 bases). Germline lookup yields CDR1 LGHDT and CDR2 YNNKEL (reference sequence). V was pared by 0 bases and J by 2 bases, with 10 bases between. This CDR3 region has 15 residues. The CDR3 coding sequence is TGTGCCAGCAGCCAAGAGACGGGGATGCAAGAGACCCAGTACTTC. Translation gives CASSQETGMQETQYF.

The chain combines TRBV11-2 with TRBJ1-4, with no clear D. CDR3 length equals 15 residues. The V and J ends lost 2 bases and 5 bases respectively, with 12 bases between them. From germline, CDR1 is SGHAT and CDR2 FQNNGV. The CDR3 DNA follows: TGTGCCAGCAGCTTAACCGGGGTTCCAAATGAAAAACTGTTTTTT. As protein: CASSLTGVPNEKLFF. Full variable domain (rest looked up from reference TRBV11-2 and TRBJ1-4): EAGVAQSPRYKIIEKRQSVAFWCNPISGHATLYWYQQILGQGPKLLIQFQNNGVVDDSQLPKDRFSAERLKGVDSTLKIQPAKLEDSAVYLCASSLTGVPNEKLFFGSGTQLSVL.

This chain connects TRBV4-1 to TRBJ1-1; D is ambiguous. The CDR3 length is 13 residues. V was pared by 3 bases and J by 7 bases, with 12 bases between. The germline CDR1 and CDR2 sequences are MGHRA and YSYEKL. The CDR3, as DNA: TGCGCCAGCAGCCATCATAACGGTGTTGAAGCTTTCTTT. Its translation is CASSHHNGVEAFF.

This chain connects TRBV7-3 to TRBJ2-1, with D possibly being TRBD1 (6 bases). The germline V and J ends were trimmed by 1 base and 7 bases, with 14 bases remaining between them. This CDR3 is 15 amino acids long. Germline V gene sequence: CDR1 SGHTA, CDR2 FQGTGA. The CDR3 DNA reads as TGTGCCAGCAGCTTAATTGGGGGCGATGGTAATGAGCAGTTCTTC. Protein sequence: CASSLIGGDGNEQFF.

V gene TRBV9 combines with J gene TRBJ1-1; D might be TRBD1 (5 bases). CDR1 is SGDLS and CDR2 is YYNGEE in the germline V gene. V lost 4 bases, J lost 1 base, and 14 bases lay in between. The CDR3 has 15 amino acids. As DNA, the CDR3 is TGTGCCAGCAGCCCCCATGGGGGGAGGAACACTGAAGCTTTCTTT. It is translated as CASSPHGGRNTEAFF.

The chain employs TRBV5-6 and TRBJ1-1; 7 nucleotides line up with TRBD1. Trimming at V came to 4 bases and at J to 1 base, leaving 4 bases not matched to a gene. Per germline, CDR1 SGHDT and CDR2 YYEEEE. There are 14 residues in the CDR3. The CDR3 coding sequence is TGTGCCAGCAGCAAAGGACAGGCGAACACTGAAGCTTTCTTT. Encoded protein: CASSKGQANTEAFF.

This sequence joins TRBV2 and TRBJ1-2; D remains unclear. V dropped 1 base and J dropped 3 bases, with 6 bases sitting between them. CDR3 size: 13 residues. CDR1 is SNHLY, CDR2 FYNNEI, per germline. The CDR3 region has the DNA TGTGCCAGCAGTGAAGTTCGGGACTATGGCTACACCTTC. Translated, it gives CASSEVRDYGYTF.

The rearrangement joins TRBV2 to TRBJ1-2; D perhaps matches TRBD1 (6 bases). V was clipped by 2 bases and J by 3 bases, with 10 bases between them. Germline V gives CDR1 SNHLY, CDR2 FYNNEI. This CDR3 has 14 amino acids. The CDR3 coding sequence is TGTGCCAGCAGTGAAATGGGGGCAGACTATGGCTACACCTTC. It yields the protein CASSEMGADYGYTF.

The gene calls are TRBV9 and TRBJ1-1; D remains ambiguous. Trimming pared 0 bases from V and 3 bases from J, leaving 9 bases between. The CDR3 sequence is 14 residues long. Per germline, CDR1 SGDLS and CDR2 YYNGEE. The CDR3 region has the DNA TGTGCCAGCAGCGTAGTAATGGAGGACACTGAAGCTTTCTTT. This translates into CASSVVMEDTEAFF.

V usage is TRBV7-9 and J usage is TRBJ2-7; the match to TRBD1 covers 7 bases. This CDR3 spans 15 amino acids. Germline trimming cut 4 bases from V and 3 bases from J; bases unmatched to any gene: 9. Germline V CDR1 and CDR2: SEHNR, FQNEAQ (reference sequence). CDR3 in amino acids: CASSSDGTAYYEQYF. The CDR3 bases are TGTGCCAGCAGCTCTGACGGGACAGCGTACTACGAGCAGTACTTC. The full variable domain, its missing parts supplied by reference TRBV7-9 and TRBJ2-7, is DTGVSQNPRHKITKRGQNVTFRCDPISEHNRLYWYRQTLGQGPEFLTYFQNEAQLEKSRLLSDRFSAERPKGSFSTLEIQRTEQGDSAMYLCASSSDGTAYYEQYFGPGTRLTVT.

The chain recombines TRBV7-2 with TRBJ2-5, with TRBD1 identical over 8 bases. V shed 5 bases and J 5 bases; nucleotides not matched to a gene: 7. CDR1 is SGHTA, CDR2 FQGNSA, per germline. The CDR3 runs 14 residues. This CDR3 is CASSIGQGRETQYF. CDR3 nucleotide sequence: TGTGCCAGCAGCATCGGACAGGGCCGGGAGACCCAGTACTTC.

This clone appeared a single time. The gene calls are TRBV3-1 (or the pseudogene TRBV3-2) and TRBJ2-2; D uncertain. CDR1 is LGHDT and CDR2 is YNNKEL in the germline V gene (reference sequence). The V gene lost 3 bases and the J gene lost 6 bases, with 14 bases spanning the gap. The CDR3 spans 15 residues. DNA for the CDR3: TGTGCCAGCAGCCAGAGGTGGTCTGCTCCCGGGGAGCTGTTTTTT. Protein: CASSQRWSAPGELFF.

The V and J genes are TRBV24-1 and TRBJ2-5; 8 bases line up with TRBD1. The germline V gene encodes CDR1 KGHDR and CDR2 SFDVKD. This CDR3 comprises 15 residues. The ends lost 3 bases at V and 1 base at J; junction bases unmatched: 3. Here the CDR3 DNA reads TGTGCCACCAGTGATGGACAGGGTTTCCAAGAGACCCAGTACTTC. Protein sequence: CATSDGQGFQETQYF.

This clone was seen just once. V is TRBV18 and J is TRBJ1-3, with 9 positions matching TRBD1. The V gene end was trimmed by 3 bases and the J gene end by 4 bases; junction bases not matched to a gene: 7. The CDR3 runs 16 residues. Germline CDR1 is KGHSH and CDR2 is LQKENI. CDR3 coding DNA: TGTGCCAGCTCACCCATCCGGACAGGGGAAGGAAACACCATATATTTT. Protein sequence: CASSPIRTGEGNTIYF.

The rearrangement uses TRBV18 and TRBJ2-3; 14 positions match TRBD2. V dropped 0 bases and J dropped 1; count of bases not matched to a gene: 12. The CDR3 consists of 21 residues. In germline, CDR1 is KGHSH, CDR2 LQKENI. CDR3 nucleotide sequence: TGTGCCAGCTCACCACCGGGAGAGGGACTAGCGGGAGTTAAGGGCACAGATACGCAGTATTTT. Encoded protein: CASSPPGEGLAGVKGTDTQYF.

This chain uses TRBV5-1 with TRBJ2-5, with 9 bases aligning to TRBD2. V lost 7 bases and J lost 2; bases outside the gene matches: 9. CDR1 is SGHRS, CDR2 YFSETQ, per germline. This CDR3 is 15 amino acids long. In nucleotides, the CDR3 is TGCGCCAGCCGCCCGGGACTAGCCATACAAGAGACCCAGTACTTC. Its protein is CASRPGLAIQETQYF.

The gene calls are TRBV3-1 (or the pseudogene TRBV3-2) and TRBJ1-1; D call uncertain. V was trimmed by 4 bases and J by 5 bases, leaving 8 bases between them. The CDR3 consists of 12 residues. Per germline, CDR1 LGHDT and CDR2 YNNKEL (reference sequence). CDR3: CASSLPGTEAFF. The CDR3 DNA reads TGTGCCAGCAGCCTCCCGGGGACTGAAGCTTTCTTT.

Here the CDR3 DNA reads TGTGCCACCAGCAGAGTGGGGGGAGTAGTGGCGTTCTTC. The encoded protein is CATSRVGGVVAFF. This chain links TRBV15 with TRBJ2-1, with a weak D call TRBD2 (6 bases). The V gene lost 1 base and the J gene lost 15 bases, with 16 bases spanning the gap. Germline CDR1 is LNHNV and CDR2 is YYDKDF (reference sequence). The CDR3 has 13 amino acids.

The chain uses TRBV7-3 and TRBJ1-4, with a tentative D call TRBD1 (5 bases). The CDR3 covers 15 residues. In germline, CDR1 is SGHTA, CDR2 FQGTGA. V lost 0 bases and J 4 bases, leaving 9 bases between the germline ends. CDR3 DNA sequence: TGTGCCAGCAGCTTAACGGGACTTCGTAATGAAAAACTGTTTTTT. Translating it yields CASSLTGLRNEKLFF.